There are a few counts of the clone carrying this T cell receptor beta chain. The data originate from a study of blood T cell repertoires in COVID-19. Study overall: Italy, Spain and the United States were the sources of the convalescent and acute COVID-19 samples. PBMCs, B-cell-depleted T cells, or T cells provided the cDNA or gDNA that made up the material.

Original analysis: Estimation of nucleated cell counts was performed using reference gene primer amplification. Sequenced by immunoSEQ multiplex PCR; TCRdb stores in-frame clones only, minus some. The V and J calls and clone size come from that table; D and trimming were worked out from the DNA. Among tens of thousands of clones listed, 78% were seen once. V was trimmed by 0 bases and J by 5 bases, leaving 10 bases between them. CDR3 size: 13 residues. Germline V gene sequence: CDR1 GTSNPN, CDR2 SVGIG (reference sequence). The chain recombines TRBV30 with TRBJ2-5; no definite D call. The sequenced sample consisted of peripheral blood. The TCR comes from a human donor in a cohort sampled during active COVID-19. The DNA of the CDR3 is TGTGCCTGGAGTGTCTTGCGGCGGGAGACCCAGTACTTC. It codes for CAWSVLRRETQYF.